This TCR beta chain came from a study of T cell responses to AZD1222 COVID-19 vaccine. Findings and limits, study-wide: With dominance at 160-218 and 743-854, vaccine-associated CD4 TCRs spanned spike. A mostly white British donor set with more females was recruited, and clonal diversity was possibly underestimated. Nearly half of spike-specific TCRs reportedly target variant regions that are unmutated in the B.1.351 and B.1.1.7 variants.

On this clone: Its antigen is unidentified.

The repertoire was sequenced with immunoSEQ multiplex PCR; TCRdb's copy has only in-frame clones and lacks some. This sample yields 200,000 or so clones, of which around 90% are seen a single time; around 5.8% belongs to the top ten. The length of the CDR3 is 16 residues. The sequence was obtained from an adult in good health. The specimen comprised peripheral blood, sampled on day 0 of AZD1222 vaccination. This chain links TRBV21-1 with TRBJ2-7. TRBV21-1 is designated a pseudogene. The CDR3 spells CASSPPPSLDRYEQYF. In DNA form, the CDR3 reads TGTGCCAGCAGCCCTCCCCCGTCCCTCGATCGCTACGAGCAGTACTTC.